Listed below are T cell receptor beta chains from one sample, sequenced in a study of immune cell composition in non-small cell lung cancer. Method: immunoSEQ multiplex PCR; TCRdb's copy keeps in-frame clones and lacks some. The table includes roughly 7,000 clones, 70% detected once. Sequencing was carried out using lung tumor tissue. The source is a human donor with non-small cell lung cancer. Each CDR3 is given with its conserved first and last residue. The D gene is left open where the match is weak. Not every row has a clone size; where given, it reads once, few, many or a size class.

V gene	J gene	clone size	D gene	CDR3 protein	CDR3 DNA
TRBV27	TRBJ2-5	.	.	CASSLYSTGTQETQYF	TGTGCCAGCAGTTTATACTCTACAGGGACCCAAGAGACCCAGTACTTC
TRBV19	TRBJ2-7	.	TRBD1	CASSKDRDEQYF	TGTGCCAGTAGCAAAGACAGGGACGAGCAGTACTTC
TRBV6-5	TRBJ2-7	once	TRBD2	CASSYSGGYYYEQYF	TGTGCCAGCAGTTACTCCGGGGGGTATTACTACGAGCAGTACTTC
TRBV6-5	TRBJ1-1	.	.	CASSSLGQGTEAFF	TGTGCCAGCAGTTCCTTGGGGCAAGGAACTGAAGCTTTCTTT
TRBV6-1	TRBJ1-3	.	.	CAIRGGAAENTIYF	TGTGCCATTAGAGGGGGGGCAGCTGAAAACACCATATATTTT
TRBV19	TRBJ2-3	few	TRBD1	CASSTQGAPDTQYF	TGTGCCAGTAGTACCCAGGGGGCGCCAGATACGCAGTATTTT
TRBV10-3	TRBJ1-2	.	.	CAISDNRRRNYGYTF	TGTGCCATCAGTGATAACCGGCGGCGGAACTATGGCTACACCTTC
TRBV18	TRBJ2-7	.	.	CASSPTTSSYEQYF	TGTGCCAGCTCACCGACAACGAGCTCCTACGAGCAGTACTTC
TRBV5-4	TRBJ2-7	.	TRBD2	CASSFGRENYEQYF	TGTGCCAGCAGCTTCGGGAGGGAGAACTACGAGCAGTACTTC
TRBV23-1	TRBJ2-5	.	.	CASSHQGPGETQYF	TGCGCCAGCAGTCATCAGGGGCCGGGGGAGACCCAGTACTTC
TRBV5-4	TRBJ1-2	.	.	CASSLDGNYGYTF	TGTGCCAGCAGCTTGGACGGGAACTATGGCTACACCTTC
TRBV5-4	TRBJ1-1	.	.	CASSPTARETEAFF	TGTGCCAGCAGCCCGACGGCTAGAGAGACTGAAGCTTTCTTT
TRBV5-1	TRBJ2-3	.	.	CASNRGAPTDTQYF	TGCGCCAGCAATCGCGGGGCACCCACAGATACGCAGTATTTT
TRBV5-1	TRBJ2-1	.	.	CASSFNADSLGYNEQFF	TGCGCCAGCAGCTTCAATGCTGACTCCCTAGGCTACAATGAGCAGTTCTTC
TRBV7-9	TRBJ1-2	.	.	CASSLAADGGYGYTF	TGTGCCAGCAGTCTAGCGGCGGACGGAGGCTATGGCTACACCTTC
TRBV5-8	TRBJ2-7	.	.	CASSPRDFQYF	TGTGCCAGCAGCCCCCGGGACTTTCAATACTTC
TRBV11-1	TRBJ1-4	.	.	CASRLGHRSTNEKLFF	TGTGCCAGCAGGCTGGGACACCGGTCAACTAATGAAAAACTGTTTTTT
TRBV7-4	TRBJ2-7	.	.	CASSFPGAATFYEQYF	TGTGCCAGCAGCTTTCCGGGAGCAGCAACCTTCTACGAGCAGTACTTC
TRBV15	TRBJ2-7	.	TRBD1	CATSRDSGQGSIEQYF	TGTGCCACCAGCAGAGATTCCGGACAGGGGTCGATCGAGCAGTACTTC
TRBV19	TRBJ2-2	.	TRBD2	CASIAGGTTGELFF	TGTGCCAGTATAGCGGGAGGGACCACCGGGGAGCTGTTTTTT
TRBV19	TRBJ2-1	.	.	CATSSGTLSYNEQFF	TGTGCAACCAGTTCTGGGACTTTATCCTACAATGAGCAGTTCTTC
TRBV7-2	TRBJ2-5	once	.	CASSRTPRAGETQYF	TGTGCCAGCAGCCGTACCCCGAGGGCAGGAGAGACCCAGTACTTC
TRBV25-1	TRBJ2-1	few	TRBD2	CASSPLAGESNEQFF	TGTGCCAGCAGCCCACTAGCGGGAGAGAGCAATGAGCAGTTCTTC
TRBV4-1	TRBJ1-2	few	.	CASSQDGLQQFYGYTF	TGCGCCAGCAGCCAAGACGGTTTACAGCAATTCTATGGCTACACCTTC
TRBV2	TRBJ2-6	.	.	CASSPGAWNSGANVLTF	TGTGCCAGCAGTCCAGGGGCTTGGAACTCTGGGGCCAACGTCCTGACTTTC
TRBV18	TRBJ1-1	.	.	CASSAIYRRKGLGDTEAFF	TGTGCCAGCTCAGCAATATACAGAAGGAAGGGTTTGGGAGACACTGAAGCTTTCTTT
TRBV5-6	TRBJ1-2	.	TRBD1	CASSLRAGGGQDYGYTF	TGTGCCAGCAGCTTGAGGGCAGGGGGCGGCCAGGATTACGGCTACACCTTC
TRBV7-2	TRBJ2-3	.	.	CASSSRRDWPITDTQYF	TGTGCCAGCAGCTCTCGCCGGGACTGGCCCATCACAGATACGCAGTATTTT